Listed below are T cell receptor beta chains from one sample, sequenced in a study of blood T cell repertoires in COVID-19. The table came from immunoSEQ multiplex PCR; TCRdb's copy has only in-frame clones and leaves some out. The table has roughly 150,000 clones, around 87% seen once. The specimen was PBMCs or T cells enriched from blood (not recorded which). These receptors were obtained from a woman between 40 and 55 years old who had been exposed to COVID-19. The CDR3 runs from the conserved cysteine through the conserved F or W. Each record gives: D gene, clone size, J gene, V gene, CDR3 DNA, CDR3 protein. D genes are given only for firm matches. For some rows the clone size is stated as once, few or many, or as a class when expanded; others skip it.

>-|-|TRBJ1-3|TRBV18
TGTGCCAGCTCCACGGGACTGTCGTCTGGAAACACCATATATTTT
CASSTGLSSGNTIYF
>TRBD1|-|TRBJ1-1|TRBV5-4
TGTGCCAGCAGCTTGACTGGACAGGGGATCACTGAAGCTTTCTTT
CASSLTGQGITEAFF
>TRBD2|-|TRBJ2-3|TRBV18
TGTGCCAGCTCACCGCAGACTAGCAGTTCTAGCACAGATACGCAGTATTTT
CASSPQTSSSSTDTQYF
>TRBD2|-|TRBJ2-3|TRBV6-5
TGTGCCAGCAGGGGGCTAGCGGGAGACACAGATACGCAGTATTTT
CASRGLAGDTDTQYF
>-|-|TRBJ1-3|TRBV6-5
TGTGCCAGCAGTCTTTATGTTTCCGCTGGAAACACCATATATTTT
CASSLYVSAGNTIYF
>-|-|TRBJ1-2|TRBV7-2
TGTGCCAGCAGCTTAAGGGGATTGAATGGCTACACCTTC
CASSLRGLNGYTF
>TRBD1|-|TRBJ1-4|TRBV4-1
TGCGCCAGCAGCCAAGATCCTACAGGGGGTAATGAAAAACTGTTTTTT
CASSQDPTGGNEKLFF
>-|-|TRBJ2-5|TRBV20-1
TGCAGTGCTAGTCCGGGCAGGGCCGGATGGGAGACCCAGTACTTC
CSASPGRAGWETQYF
>TRBD1|-|TRBJ1-2|TRBV7-3
TGTGCCAGCAGCTCCGGTTCCGGGACAGGGAAATATGGGGGCTACACCTTC
CASSSGSGTGKYGGYTF
>-|once|TRBJ1-4|TRBV7-8
TGTGCCAGCAGCTTAGGGTACGGGACTAATGAAAAACTGTTTTTT
CASSLGYGTNEKLFF
>TRBD2|-|TRBJ2-3|TRBV5-1
TGCGCCAGCAGCCCTAGCGGGTCGACAGGCACAGATACGCAGTATTTT
CASSPSGSTGTDTQYF
>-|-|TRBJ1-2|TRBV7-6
TGTGCCAGCAGCTTAGGGGTTGGGGGGGACCAAGCTCCTAACTATGGCTACACCTTC
CASSLGVGGDQAPNYGYTF
>TRBD1|-|TRBJ2-3|TRBV3-1/TRBV3-2
TGTGCCAGCAGCCAGGACAGGGCGTCCCGGGGTACGCAGTATTTT
CASSQDRASRGTQYF
>-|-|TRBJ1-3|TRBV5-6
TGTGCCAGTAGCCCGGGGGGAATCGGAAACACCATATATTTT
CASSPGGIGNTIYF
>-|-|TRBJ1-6|TRBV25-1
TGTGCCAGCAGTGACCCAGGGGACAATTCACCCCTCCACTTT
CASSDPGDNSPLHF
>-|-|TRBJ1-6|TRBV5-6
TGTGCCAGCAGCTCCGTGGGGACACAGGGTCGGTCCCTCCACTTT
CASSSVGTQGRSLHF
>-|-|TRBJ1-1|TRBV18
TGTGCCAGCTCACCAACGGGAGGCCTTGGGACTGAAGCTTTCTTT
CASSPTGGLGTEAFF
>TRBD2|once|TRBJ2-5|TRBV5-5
TGTGCCAGCAGCTTGGGGGAGGGCCAAGAGACCCAGTACTTC
CASSLGEGQETQYF
>-|few|TRBJ1-1|TRBV7-9
TGTGCCAGCAGCTTAGTAACAGGTAATGAAGCTTTCTTT
CASSLVTGNEAFF
>TRBD2|-|TRBJ2-1|TRBV6-4
TGTGCCAGCAGTGGCGAAACTAGCGGGAGAAATGAGCAGTTCTTC
CASSGETSGRNEQFF
>-|-|TRBJ2-2|TRBV27
TGTGCCAGCAGTAACCCGCGATCCGGGAACACCGGGGAGCTGTTTTTT
CASSNPRSGNTGELFF
>TRBD1|-|TRBJ1-2|TRBV27
TGTGCCAGCAGTCAACAGGGGGTAGGGGGCTACACCTTC
CASSQQGVGGYTF
>TRBD2|-|TRBJ2-5|TRBV5-1
TGCGCCAGCAGCTACTCTAGCGGACAAGAGACCCAGTACTTC
CASSYSSGQETQYF
>-|-|TRBJ1-2|TRBV14
TGTGCCAGCAGCCAATCGGCAGGGGTGGGCTATGGCTACACCTTC
CASSQSAGVGYGYTF
>TRBD1|few|TRBJ1-4|TRBV18
TGTGCCAGCTCGGAAAGACAGGGGGCGTTGGAAAAACTGTTTTTT
CASSERQGALEKLFF
>-|-|TRBJ1-6|TRBV27
TGTGCCAGCAGCCCGGGGAACTCCTATAATTCACCCCTCCACTTT
CASSPGNSYNSPLHF
>-|-|TRBJ2-7|TRBV5-6
TGTGCCAGCAGCTTGGGGGCTCTGGGGGCGCGGGAGCAGTACTTC
CASSLGALGAREQYF
>TRBD2|-|TRBJ2-1|TRBV6-2/TRBV6-3
TGTGCCAGCAGTTACAGGGTGGGACTAGCGTACAATGAGCAGTTCTTC
CASSYRVGLAYNEQFF
>-|-|TRBJ1-2|TRBV6-5
TGTGCCAGCCGCGAGGCTCCGACGGCGTACTATGGCTACACCTTC
CASREAPTAYYGYTF
>TRBD1|-|TRBJ1-5|TRBV28
TGTGCCAGCAGTTTATTCGACTGGGGGGCCCCGGGACAGGGGATCTTAAAACAGCCCCAGCATTTT
CASSLFDWGAPGQGILKQPQHF
>-|-|TRBJ2-7|TRBV19
TGTGCCAGTAGTATTCGTCAGGGGCGCGACTACGAGCAGTACTTC
CASSIRQGRDYEQYF
>TRBD1|-|TRBJ2-2|TRBV9
TGTGCCAGCAATGATGACAGGGCCACCGGGGAGCTGTTTTTT
CASNDDRATGELFF
>-|-|TRBJ2-3|TRBV5-1
TGCGCCAGCAGCTTACGGAGGGGAGATACGCAGTATTTT
CASSLRRGDTQYF
>TRBD2|-|TRBJ2-3|TRBV5-5
TGTGCCAGCAGCCCCCTGGGCGGGAGAACAGATACGCAGTATTTT
CASSPLGGRTDTQYF
>-|-|TRBJ1-2|TRBV12-3/TRBV12-4
TGTGCCACCACGGGCTTGGGGCACTATGGCTACACCTTC
CATTGLGHYGYTF
>-|-|TRBJ2-7|TRBV5-1
TGCGCCAGCAGCCCGGCGAGGACAGCTTACTACGAGCAGTACTTC
CASSPARTAYYEQYF
>-|-|TRBJ1-4|TRBV9
TGTGCCAGCAGCGTAGGCCAGACTAATGAAAAACTGTTTTTT
CASSVGQTNEKLFF
>-|-|TRBJ1-2|TRBV10-3
TGTGCCATCAGTGAGTCTACCGCAGGATTCTATGGCTACACCTTC
CAISESTAGFYGYTF
>TRBD2|-|TRBJ2-5|TRBV4-1
TGCGCCAGCAGCCAAGATGGGAGCGGGAGACAAGAGACCCAGTACTTC
CASSQDGSGRQETQYF
>-|-|TRBJ2-5|TRBV3-1/TRBV3-2
TGTGCCAGCAGCCAATCGTCCCAAGAGACCCAGTACTTC
CASSQSSQETQYF
>TRBD1|-|TRBJ1-1|TRBV19
TGTGCCAGTACCTTGACAGGGGTAAACACTGAAGCTTTCTTT
CASTLTGVNTEAFF
>-|-|TRBJ1-3|TRBV4-1
TGCGCCAGCAGCCGGATGCAGGGGACTGGAAACACCATATATTTT
CASSRMQGTGNTIYF
>-|-|TRBJ2-1|TRBV7-9
TGTGCCAGCAGCACGAACCGGGACAACAAATACAATGAGCAGTTCTTC
CASSTNRDNKYNEQFF
>TRBD1|-|TRBJ1-2|TRBV5-1
TGCGCCAGCAGCTTACGGACAGGCGGCTATGGCTACACCTTC
CASSLRTGGYGYTF
>-|-|TRBJ2-7|TRBV28
TGTGCCAGCAGTTTGAACAGGGTGGAAGAGCAGTACTTC
CASSLNRVEEQYF
>-|-|TRBJ1-4|TRBV6-5
TGTGCCAGCAGTTACTCTTATGGTGTAGAGGGTGAAAAACTGTTTTTT
CASSYSYGVEGEKLFF
>-|-|TRBJ2-7|TRBV3-1/TRBV3-2
TGTGCCAGCAGCCAAGAAACAGGTTTATCCTACGAGCAGTACTTC
CASSQETGLSYEQYF
>-|-|TRBJ2-2|TRBV19
TGTGCCAGTAGTTCCCGGGGAGGCACCGGGGAGCTGTTTTTT
CASSSRGGTGELFF
>TRBD2|-|TRBJ2-1|TRBV9
TGTGCCAGCAGCGCCCGCCCGAGGGGGGCTAGCGGGCAGTACAATGAGCAGTTCTTC
CASSARPRGASGQYNEQFF
>-|-|TRBJ2-3|TRBV5-6
TGTGCCAGCAGCTTGTGGGGCTACACCACAGATACGCAGTATTTT
CASSLWGYTTDTQYF
>TRBD2|-|TRBJ2-7|TRBV7-2
TGTGCCAGCAGCTCGAGCGGGGGGAGCTACGAGCAGTACTTC
CASSSSGGSYEQYF
>TRBD1|-|TRBJ1-6|TRBV9
TGTGCCAGCAGCGTAGAGGGACAGGGGGCTTCACCCCTCCACTTT
CASSVEGQGASPLHF
>-|once|TRBJ1-2|TRBV6-6
TGTGCCAGCAGTGACAATCCGGGCTACACCTTC
CASSDNPGYTF
>-|-|TRBJ2-3|TRBV4-1
TGCGCCAGCAGCCAGAGAGGGGGGGGGCCAATGACAGATACGCAGTATTTT
CASSQRGGGPMTDTQYF
>TRBD1|-|TRBJ1-1|TRBV10-3
TGTGCCATCAGAACAGGGGGCGGGAACACTGAAGCTTTCTTT
CAIRTGGGNTEAFF